What follows are 18 T cell receptor beta chains derived from one specimen sequenced in a study of T-cell reconstitution after alpha-beta-depleted transplantation in children. This sample's TCRbeta library carried unique molecular identifier barcodes. TCRdb re-derived calls from the PCR reads in MiXCR, one entry per CDR3 protein. Of roughly 790,000 distinct CDR3 sequences listed, about 16% are singletons. This specimen consisted of PBMCs, mostly from graft donor cells, obtained 360 days after TCRalphabeta/CD19-depleted stem cell transplant. The receptors derive from a male patient younger than 18 who had a stem cell transplant for acute lymphoblastic leukemia, so the T cells may come from the graft donor.

This clonotype was counted between two and nine times. The rearrangement uses TRBV12-3 or TRBV12-4 and TRBJ2-7; 8 bases agree with TRBD1. The CDR3 extends over 15 amino acids. Trimming removed 6 bases from V and 0 bases from J; junction bases left unmatched: 7. CDR3 protein: CASSPGQERSYEQYF. The CDR3 nucleotides are TGTGCCAGCAGCCCGGGACAGGAACGCTCCTACGAGCAGTACTTC.

The chain has TRBV7-9 and TRBJ1-2; D is unclear. This CDR3 comprises 15 residues. Trimming left V 5 bases short and J 2 bases short, with 15 bases between. Per germline, CDR1 SEHNR and CDR2 FQNEAQ (reference sequence). In nucleotides, the CDR3 is TGTGCCAGCAGCCGGGCTACGGGTCCCAACTATGGCTACACCTTC. It codes for CASSRATGPNYGYTF.

This clonotype was recorded only once. The V and J genes are TRBV24-1 and TRBJ1-5, with D tentatively TRBD1 (6 bases). The germline V and J ends were trimmed by 9 bases and 6 bases, with 20 bases remaining between them. The CDR3 length is 15 residues. Per germline, CDR1 KGHDR and CDR2 SFDVKD. The DNA for the CDR3 is TGTGCCACCCGAACAGGAGGGAGGGGGGTTCAGCCCCAGCATTTT. Its translation: CATRTGGRGVQPQHF.

For the CDR3, the DNA is TGTGCCAGCAGTATAGCGGGAGTTCCCACCGGGGAGCTGTTTTTT. It yields the protein CASSIAGVPTGELFF. The chain carries TRBV9 and TRBJ2-2, with TRBD2 matching 9 bases. This CDR3 contains 15 residues. Trimming took 5 bases from V and 4 from J; bases not matched to a gene: 6. Germline lookup yields CDR1 SGDLS and CDR2 YYNGEE.

The chain recombines TRBV20-1 with TRBJ2-1, with 7 nucleotides matching TRBD2. Per the germline V gene, CDR1 is DFQATT and CDR2 is SNEGSKA (reference sequence). The CDR3 is 14 residues long. V lost 3 bases and J lost 8; bases outside the gene matches: 10. CDR3 nucleotide sequence: TGCAGTGCTAGGTCGGGCGCTGGGGGGGATGAGCAGTTCTTC. This sequence encodes CSARSGAGGDEQFF.

The rearrangement uses TRBV7-3 and TRBJ2-4; the D gene could be TRBD1 or TRBD2 (5 bases each). Deletions cut 1 base from V and 6 bases from J, with 10 bases between. Germline V gives CDR1 SGHTA, CDR2 FQGTGA. The CDR3 has 14 residues. CDR3 residues: CASSLIGGANIQYF. CDR3 DNA sequence: TGTGCCAGCAGCTTAATTGGGGGTGCAAACATTCAGTACTTC.

This clonotype has more than one count but fewer than ten. The J gene is TRBJ2-2, the V gene TRBV5-4, with D perhaps TRBD1 or TRBD2 (6 bases each). The CDR3 has 16 amino acids. Looked up from germline, CDR1 is SGHNT and CDR2 is YYREEE (reference sequence). Trimming took 4 bases from V and 3 from J, leaving 16 bases between them. CDR3 coding DNA: TGTGCCAGCAGCGGACGAGGGGGGCGGGACACCGGGGAGCTGTTTTTT. This codes for CASSGRGGRDTGELFF. Full variable domain (outside the CDR3, taken from reference TRBV5-4 and TRBJ2-2): ETGVTQSPTHLIKTRGQQVTLRCSSQSGHNTVSWYQQALGQGPQFIFQYYREEENGRGNFPPRFSGLQFPNYSSELNVNALELDDSALYLCASSGRGGRDTGELFFGEGSRLTVL.

The chain uses TRBV7-3 and TRBJ2-3; D not certain. CDR1 SGHTA and CDR2 FQGTGA come from the germline V gene. The V end lost 1 base, the J end lost 4 bases, and 15 bases lay between the germline ends. The CDR3 length is 16 residues. CDR3 sequence (DNA): TGTGCCAGCAGCTTAAGGGCAGACCGCAGCGCAGATACGCAGTATTTT. Translated: CASSLRADRSADTQYF.

The chain is built from TRBV2 and TRBJ2-5, with D hard to call. V lost 7 bases to trimming and J lost 9 bases, with 18 bases between them. Germline CDR1 reads SNHLY; CDR2 reads FYNNEI. The CDR3 has 13 amino acids. The CDR3 nucleotides are TGTGCCAGCAAGGGTCGGACCGTTCAGGCCCAGTACTTC. Residues: CASKGRTVQAQYF. The complete variable domain, with remaining parts taken from reference TRBV2 and TRBJ2-5, reads EPEVTQTPSHQVTQMGQEVILRCVPISNHLYFYWYRQILGQKVEFLVSFYNNEISEKSEIFDDQFSVERPDGSNFTLKIRSTKLEDSAMYFCASKGRTVQAQYFGPGTRLLVL.

This chain connects TRBV7-2 to TRBJ2-2; D perhaps matches TRBD2 (6 bases). CDR3 size: 15 residues. V gave up 3 bases and J gave up 5 bases, with 13 bases separating them. Germline values: CDR1 SGHTA, CDR2 FQGNSA. The CDR3: CASSLQLASTGELFF. CDR3 nucleotide sequence: TGTGCCAGCAGCTTGCAGCTAGCGAGTACCGGGGAGCTGTTTTTT.

This clonotype was detected many times. The chain carries TRBV2 and TRBJ2-2, with 13 bases identical to TRBD2. Germline-derived CDR1 and CDR2 are SNHLY and FYNNEI. The length of the CDR3 is 18 residues. V was pared by 10 bases and J by 1 base, with 12 bases of the junction left unmatched. CDR3 sequence reads: CATTTSGRPLVNTGELFF. CDR3 coding DNA: TGTGCCACCACGACTAGCGGGAGGCCGCTCGTGAACACCGGGGAGCTGTTTTTT.

A single count supports this clonotype. V usage is TRBV3-1 and J usage is TRBJ1-1; weak D call: TRBD1 (5 bases). Germline loops: CDR1 LGHDT, CDR2 YNNKEL (reference sequence). The germline V and J ends were trimmed by 1 base and 1 base, with 16 bases remaining between them. The CDR3 consists of 17 residues. The CDR3 DNA reads TGTGCCAGCAGCCAAGTGAGTGGGGGACGGGGGAACACTGAAGCTTTCTTT. As protein: CASSQVSGGRGNTEAFF.

In this sample, this clonotype turned up a few times. The chain uses TRBV11-2 and TRBJ2-3; 7 bases map to TRBD2. The germline gives CDR1 SGHAT, CDR2 FQNNGV. This CDR3 is 15 amino acids long. V shed 0 bases, J shed 6 bases, and the junction held 6 bases outside the gene matches. CDR3 residues: CASSLEAGESDTQYF. CDR3 DNA: TGTGCCAGCAGCTTAGAGGCGGGAGAATCCGATACGCAGTATTTT.

The rearrangement links TRBV7-9 to TRBJ1-5; TRBD1 matches at 8 bases. Trimming removed 3 bases from V and 5 bases from J; junction bases left unmatched: 12. This CDR3 region has 17 residues. Germline CDR1 SEHNR, CDR2 FQNEAQ (reference sequence). The CDR3 region is CASSFQGQGTLHQPQHF. The CDR3 DNA follows: TGTGCCAGCAGCTTCCAAGGACAGGGTACTCTGCATCAGCCCCAGCATTTT. The complete variable domain, with remaining parts taken from reference TRBV7-9 and TRBJ1-5, reads DTGVSQNPRHKITKRGQNVTFRCDPISEHNRLYWYRQTLGQGPEFLTYFQNEAQLEKSRLLSDRFSAERPKGSFSTLEIQRTEQGDSAMYLCASSFQGQGTLHQPQHFGDGTRLSIL.

Concerning this clonotype itself: Compared with germline, one end of the junction differs, possibly owing to a read error. The chain recombines TRBV3-1 with TRBJ2-5; 9 positions match TRBD2. The V gene's germline CDR1 is LGHDT and CDR2 YNNKEL (reference sequence). CDR3 length equals 18 residues. Here the CDR3 reads CATSQDTWLAGSEKTQYF. In DNA, the CDR3 is TGTGCCACCAGCCAAGACACGTGGCTAGCGGGATCTGAAAAGACCCAGTACTTC.

J is TRBJ2-1 and V is TRBV20-1; D uncertain. The CDR3 sequence is 15 residues long. V lost 1 base, J lost 7 bases, and 17 bases lay in between. CDR1 is DFQATT and CDR2 is SNEGSKA in the germline V gene (reference sequence). The CDR3 nucleotides are TGCAGTGCTAGAGTCCCTACCAAAAGTGTGAATGAGCAGTTCTTC. Translated, it gives CSARVPTKSVNEQFF.

This chain links TRBV5-1 with TRBJ1-1; D might be TRBD1 (5 bases). Germline V gives CDR1 SGHRS, CDR2 YFSETQ. The CDR3 sequence is 14 residues long. V was pared by 3 bases and J by 5 bases, with 14 bases between. This CDR3 reads CASSWRDLRTEAFF. DNA for the CDR3: TGCGCCAGCAGCTGGCGGGACCTGAGGACTGAAGCTTTCTTT.

The chain combines TRBV7-9 with TRBJ2-7; a weak D match, TRBD2 (5 bases). V lost 3 bases to trimming and J lost 0 bases, with 12 bases between them. The CDR3 is made up of 15 amino acids. Germline V gene data show CDR1 as SEHNR and CDR2 as FQNEAQ (reference sequence). The CDR3 loop reads CASSLSSEFSYEQYF. CDR3 nucleotides: TGTGCCAGCAGCTTGAGTAGCGAGTTCTCCTACGAGCAGTACTTC.